This is a list of T cell receptor beta chains from one sample in a study of cytotoxic CD8 clonotypes in ibrutinib-treated CLL. Clones were read by immunoSEQ multiplex PCR, and TCRdb kept only the in-frame ones, dropping some. This sample yields about 160,000 clones, of which more than 65% are seen a single time; under 2.5% belongs to the top ten. The sample here was PBMCs, taken after 12 months of ibrutinib treatment. These receptors were obtained from a human donor with chronic lymphocytic leukemia. The CDR3 runs from the conserved cysteine through the conserved F or W. A D gene is named only where the DNA matches it firmly. Some rows have no size entry. The others give once, few or many, or a class for an expanded clone.

v_gene	abundance	j_gene	d_gene	CDR3aa	CDR3nt
TRBV19	few	TRBJ2-5	-	CASSTQGGETQYF	TGTGCCAGTAGTACACAGGGAGGAGAGACCCAGTACTTC
TRBV27	-	TRBJ2-1	TRBD2	CASERWTSGNNEQFF	TGTGCCAGTGAGAGGTGGACTAGCGGAAACAATGAGCAGTTCTTC
TRBV12-5	-	TRBJ2-1	TRBD2	CASGSGLAKSNEQFF	TGTGCTAGTGGTTCGGGACTAGCGAAAAGCAATGAGCAGTTCTTC
TRBV6-6	-	TRBJ2-5	TRBD1	CASRLGQGALGETQYF	TGTGCCAGCAGACTCGGACAGGGGGCCCTCGGAGAGACCCAGTACTTC
TRBV4-1	-	TRBJ2-7	-	CASSQGDRPLKNEQYF	TGCGCCAGCAGCCAGGGGGACCGACCGTTAAAGAACGAGCAGTACTTC
TRBV2	-	TRBJ1-6	TRBD1	CATTTGKNSPLHF	TGTGCCACCACGACAGGGAAGAATTCACCCCTCCACTTT
TRBV7-2	-	TRBJ2-7	TRBD2	CASSAAGGASEQYF	TGTGCCAGCAGCGCGGCGGGGGGCGCTAGCGAGCAGTACTTC
TRBV9	-	TRBJ1-2	-	CASSVDYSTLTLYGYTF	TGTGCCAGCAGCGTCGACTATTCCACCTTAACCCTTTATGGCTACACCTTC
TRBV28	-	TRBJ2-5	-	CASSLGGPTQYF	TGTGCCAGCAGTTTAGGGGGCCCGACCCAGTACTTC
TRBV18	few	TRBJ1-1	TRBD1	CASSQTGRDTEAFF	TGTGCCAGCTCACAGACAGGGCGGGACACTGAAGCTTTCTTT
TRBV11-2	once	TRBJ1-4	-	CASSLTQLAEKLFF	TGTGCCAGCAGCTTAACACAATTGGCGGAAAAACTGTTTTTT
TRBV11-2	once	TRBJ2-7	TRBD2	CASSLKASGGAGYEQYF	TGTGCCAGCAGCTTAAAGGCTAGCGGGGGGGCCGGGTACGAGCAGTACTTC
TRBV28	-	TRBJ1-6	-	CASEGGYSPLHF	TGTGCCAGCGAGGGGGGGTACTCACCCCTCCACTTT
TRBV2	-	TRBJ1-1	-	CASRQGITEAFF	TGTGCCAGCAGGCAGGGAATCACTGAAGCTTTCTTT
TRBV27	-	TRBJ1-4	-	CASSRGGHINEKLFF	TGTGCCAGCAGTCGGGGGGGACATATAAATGAAAAACTGTTTTTT
TRBV28	-	TRBJ2-7	-	CASSLRPARLYEQYF	TGTGCCAGCAGTTTAAGGCCAGCCCGGCTCTACGAGCAGTACTTC
TRBV5-1	-	TRBJ2-4	TRBD1	CASSLDRGSDIQYF	TGCGCCAGCAGCTTGGACAGGGGGTCTGACATTCAGTACTTC
TRBV6-5	-	TRBJ2-5	-	CAMLSPERETQYF	TGTGCCATGCTATCCCCTGAGAGAGAGACCCAGTACTTC
TRBV6-5	-	TRBJ2-7	-	CASSYFQGRYEQYF	TGTGCCAGCAGTTACTTCCAGGGCCGCTACGAGCAGTACTTC
TRBV30	-	TRBJ1-6	-	CAWSPRGGGSPLHF	TGTGCCTGGAGTCCCCGCGGGGGCGGTTCACCCCTCCACTTT